This T cell receptor (beta chain) was documented in a study of cytomegalovirus exposure and HLA in healthy donors. V was clipped by 0 bases and J by 6 bases; unmatched bases: 13. Germline-derived CDR1 and CDR2 are LGHNA and YNFKEQ. The CDR3 is 18 residues long. The PCR contained 60 Vbeta and 13 Jbeta primers. Clones were sequenced by immunoSEQ multiplex PCR, and TCRdb holds only the in-frame ones, with some missing. The sample consists of about 130,000 clones, 82% of them appearing once. V and J are TRBV4-2 and TRBJ2-4; 8 bases agree with TRBD1. The clonotype comes from a male donor in good health and CMV-seropositive. The sample was PBMCs. The CDR3 region is CASSQDWIQGAYGNIQYF. For the CDR3, the DNA is TGTGCCAGCAGCCAAGATTGGATTCAGGGGGCGTATGGAAACATTCAGTACTTC.